This T cell receptor (beta chain) appears in the sequencing data of a study of T cell responses to AZD1222 COVID-19 vaccine. The study, taken as a whole, reports: At baseline, just five to seven AZD1222 recipients tested seropositive.

Comment on this clone: Its antigen is currently unknown.

Sequencing was performed with immunoSEQ multiplex PCR; in TCRdb, only in-frame clones are kept and a portion is missing. The sample lists around 73,000 clones, roughly 89% occurring once. The specimen was peripheral blood, collected 28 days after the second AZD1222 dose. The sequence was obtained from an adult who received the AZD1222 COVID-19 vaccine.

This CDR3 is CASSLGYGGYEQYV. CDR3 bases: TGTGCCAGCAGCTTGGGGTACGGCGGTTACGAGCAGTACGTC. The chain is built from TRBV5-6 and TRBJ2-7; no clear D gene. This CDR3 region has 14 residues. CDR1 SGHDT and CDR2 YYEEEE come from the germline V gene. Between the trimmed V and J ends, which lost 0 bases and 4 bases, there was a span of 11 bases.